This is a list of T cell receptor beta chains from one sample in a study of control samples from healthy donors and cancer patients. The protocol was immunoSEQ multiplex PCR, while the TCRdb copy is restricted to in-frame clones and leaves out a portion. The sample shows tens of thousands of clones, about nine tenths of them seen only once. What was sequenced was blood. These receptors originate from a man aged 25 to 40 in good health. The CDR3 runs from the conserved cysteine through the conserved F or W. A D gene is named only where the DNA matches it firmly. Clone size is shown for a subset of rows, as once, few, many or a class of expanded clone.

j_call clone_size d_call v_call cdr3_aa cdr3_nt
TRBJ2-7 . TRBD1 TRBV9 CASSVGDRPYEQYF TGTGCCAGCAGCGTAGGGGACAGGCCCTACGAGCAGTACTTC
TRBJ2-1 once . TRBV5-1 CASSLSNEQFF TGCGCCAGCAGCTTGAGTAATGAGCAGTTCTTC
TRBJ1-2 . . TRBV3-1/TRBV3-2 CASSQSIPGGSNYGYTF TGTGCCAGCAGCCAATCAATCCCCGGGGGGTCTAACTATGGCTACACCTTC
TRBJ2-7 . TRBD1 TRBV7-8 CASSLGPRDRGSYEQYF TGTGCCAGCAGCTTAGGGCCCCGGGACAGGGGGTCCTACGAGCAGTACTTC
TRBJ1-4 . TRBD1 TRBV5-4 CASSSGQGEKLFF TGTGCCAGCAGCTCCGGACAGGGGGAAAAACTGTTTTTT
TRBJ1-5 . . TRBV19 CASSPGPVNQPQHF TGTGCCAGTAGTCCGGGACCTGTCAATCAGCCCCAGCATTTT
TRBJ2-1 . . TRBV5-5 CASSLEAYTGYEQFF TGTGCCAGCAGCTTGGAGGCGTACACGGGGTATGAGCAGTTCTTC
TRBJ2-7 . . TRBV11-2 CASSYGPVYEQYF TGTGCCAGCAGCTATGGACCGGTATACGAGCAGTACTTC
TRBJ2-1 . TRBD1 TRBV7-8 CASSPPGTVYNEQFF TGTGCCAGCAGCCCCCCCGGGACAGTATACAATGAGCAGTTCTTC
TRBJ2-7 . . TRBV6-1 CASSESGGPSYEQYF TGTGCCAGCAGTGAATCGGGGGGCCCTTCCTACGAGCAGTACTTC
TRBJ2-7 . TRBD1 TRBV7-8 CASSLGRGQGAYEQYF TGTGCCAGCAGCTTAGGGAGGGGGCAGGGGGCTTACGAGCAGTACTTC
TRBJ2-1 . TRBD2 TRBV19 CASSPGTSGRGPYNEQFF TGTGCCAGTAGTCCCGGGACTAGCGGGAGGGGACCTTACAATGAGCAGTTCTTC
TRBJ2-2 . TRBD1 TRBV19 CASSGQGTGELFF TGTGCCAGTAGTGGACAGGGAACCGGGGAGCTGTTTTTT
TRBJ1-4 . . TRBV4-2 CASSQVRAGEKLFF TGTGCCAGCAGCCAAGTGCGGGCGGGTGAAAAACTGTTTTTT
TRBJ1-2 . . TRBV6-5 CASSPNGGAYGYTF TGTGCCAGCAGTCCTAACGGAGGGGCTTATGGCTACACCTTC
TRBJ2-3 . . TRBV5-4 CASSLAGVPKADTQYF TGTGCCAGCAGCCTAGCAGGGGTCCCGAAAGCAGATACGCAGTATTTT
TRBJ2-7 . . TRBV5-4 CASSLYWGRDEQYF TGTGCCAGCAGCTTGTATTGGGGGCGCGACGAGCAGTACTTC
TRBJ1-6 few . TRBV4-1 CASRVTGNSPLHF TGCGCCAGCAGGGTTACGGGCAATTCACCCCTCCACTTT
TRBJ2-5 . TRBD2 TRBV6-5 CASTFSGREETQYF TGTGCCAGCACCTTTAGCGGGAGGGAGGAGACCCAGTACTTC
TRBJ2-4 . . TRBV6-5 CASSYGGGANIQYF TGTGCCAGCAGTTATGGTGGGGGCGCGAACATTCAGTACTTC
TRBJ1-3 . TRBD1 TRBV5-4 CASSQGQGTGNTIYF TGTGCCAGCAGCCAGGGACAGGGGACTGGAAACACCATATATTTT
TRBJ1-4 . . TRBV7-9 CATARRTTNEKLFF TGTGCCACCGCGAGGCGGACAACTAATGAAAAACTGTTTTTT
TRBJ2-7 . TRBD2 TRBV11-2 CASSSPGLAGGTYEQYF TGTGCCAGCAGCTCACCGGGACTAGCGGGGGGAACCTACGAGCAGTACTTC
TRBJ1-5 . . TRBV6-5 CASSLQGLSNQPQHF TGTGCCAGCAGTTTACAGGGACTTAGCAATCAGCCCCAGCATTTT
TRBJ2-6 . . TRBV9 CASSVAGTGANVLTF TGTGCCAGCAGCGTAGCAGGAACTGGGGCCAACGTCCTGACTTTC
TRBJ2-7 . . TRBV28 CASKTGGVSSYEQYF TGTGCCAGCAAAACGGGCGGGGTTTCCTCCTACGAGCAGTACTTC
TRBJ1-5 once . TRBV2 CASRPGTISNQPQHF TGTGCCAGCAGACCAGGGACCATTAGCAATCAGCCCCAGCATTTT
TRBJ2-7 . TRBD1 TRBV5-6 CASSLAGQSYEQYF TGTGCCAGCAGCTTGGCGGGACAGTCCTACGAGCAGTACTTC
TRBJ1-2 . . TRBV12-3/TRBV12-4 CASSLALQDGYTF TGTGCCAGCAGTTTAGCGCTACAGGACGGCTACACCTTC
TRBJ1-6 . . TRBV19 CASLNSPLHF TGTGCCAGCCTTAATTCACCCCTCCACTTT
TRBJ2-2 . . TRBV28 CASSFRSYTGELFF TGTGCCAGCAGTTTCAGGTCCTACACCGGGGAGCTGTTTTTT
TRBJ1-5 . . TRBV30 CAWSVGRVDQPQHF TGTGCCTGGAGTGTGGGCAGGGTGGATCAGCCCCAGCATTTT
TRBJ1-2 . . TRBV28 CASSLSLYGYTF TGTGCCAGCAGTTTATCTCTCTATGGCTACACCTTC
TRBJ1-2 . TRBD1 TRBV7-9 CASSRNDRGRNGYTF TGTGCCAGCAGCCGAAACGACAGGGGGAGGAATGGCTACACCTTC
TRBJ1-2 once . TRBV7-9 CASSRLRDGSNYGYTF TGTGCCAGCAGCCGCCTTCGGGACGGATCTAACTATGGCTACACCTTC
TRBJ1-2 once TRBD1 TRBV6-5 CASRPRGPDGYTF TGTGCCAGCAGACCCAGGGGGCCTGATGGCTACACCTTC
TRBJ1-4 few TRBD1 TRBV14 CASSGGLRDRENEKLFF TGTGCCAGCAGCGGAGGGCTCCGGGACAGGGAGAATGAAAAACTGTTTTTT
TRBJ1-1 . TRBD1 TRBV18 CASSPGTGALNTEAFF TGTGCCAGCTCCCCCGGGACAGGCGCTCTGAACACTGAAGCTTTCTTT
TRBJ1-2 few . TRBV9 CASNQQGPYGYTF TGTGCCAGCAACCAACAGGGTCCCTATGGCTACACCTTC
TRBJ2-7 . TRBD1 TRBV10-1 CASSEMGTGDYEQYF TGCGCCAGCAGTGAAATGGGGACAGGGGACTACGAGCAGTACTTC
TRBJ1-5 . TRBD1 TRBV18 CASSPLQGGDQPQHF TGTGCCAGCTCACCACTACAGGGGGGGGATCAGCCCCAGCATTTT
TRBJ2-7 . . TRBV5-1 CASSLSRGHEQYF TGCGCCAGCAGCTTGAGCAGGGGCCATGAGCAGTACTTC
TRBJ1-1 . TRBD1 TRBV28 CASSLSPWTGNTEAFF TGTGCCAGCAGCCTAAGCCCCTGGACAGGGAACACTGAAGCTTTCTTT
TRBJ2-7 . TRBD2 TRBV7-9 CASSLVTASGRDEQYF TGTGCCAGCAGCTTAGTCACGGCTAGCGGGAGGGACGAGCAGTACTTC
TRBJ2-7 . . TRBV6-2/TRBV6-3 CASSRAGSYEQYF TGTGCCAGCAGCCGCGCGGGGTCCTACGAGCAGTACTTC
TRBJ2-6 . . TRBV27 CASSFSGANVLTF TGTGCCAGCAGTTTTTCTGGGGCCAACGTCCTGACTTTC
TRBJ1-2 once . TRBV19 CASSPTRANYGYTF TGTGCCAGTAGTCCTACCAGAGCTAACTATGGCTACACCTTC
TRBJ2-1 . . TRBV23-1 CASRDPPGTRTRGSYNEQFF TGCGCCAGCAGGGACCCGCCGGGGACCAGAACTCGGGGCTCCTACAATGAGCAGTTCTTC
TRBJ2-1 . TRBD2 TRBV2 CASSEQVSGGNNEQFF TGTGCCAGCAGTGAGCAAGTCAGCGGGGGAAACAATGAGCAGTTCTTC
TRBJ1-5 . TRBD1 TRBV2 CASRAADRQKGPQHF TGTGCCAGCCGAGCCGCGGACAGGCAGAAAGGGCCCCAGCATTTT
TRBJ2-3 . TRBD2 TRBV7-2 CASSSQTSGGARDTQYF TGTGCCAGCAGCTCTCAGACTAGCGGGGGGGCGAGAGATACGCAGTATTTT
TRBJ2-3 . TRBD2 TRBV18 CASSRTGTSGYTDTQYF TGTGCCAGCTCTCGGACCGGGACTAGCGGCTACACAGATACGCAGTATTTT
TRBJ2-5 . . TRBV6-5 CASSQQVQETQYF TGTGCCAGCAGTCAACAGGTCCAAGAGACCCAGTACTTC
TRBJ1-5 once . TRBV30 CAWSVTGGNQPQHF TGTGCCTGGAGTGTAACCGGGGGCAATCAGCCCCAGCATTTT
TRBJ2-7 . . TRBV7-9 CASSLGGTYEQYF TGTGCCAGCAGCTTAGGGGGGACCTACGAGCAGTACTTC